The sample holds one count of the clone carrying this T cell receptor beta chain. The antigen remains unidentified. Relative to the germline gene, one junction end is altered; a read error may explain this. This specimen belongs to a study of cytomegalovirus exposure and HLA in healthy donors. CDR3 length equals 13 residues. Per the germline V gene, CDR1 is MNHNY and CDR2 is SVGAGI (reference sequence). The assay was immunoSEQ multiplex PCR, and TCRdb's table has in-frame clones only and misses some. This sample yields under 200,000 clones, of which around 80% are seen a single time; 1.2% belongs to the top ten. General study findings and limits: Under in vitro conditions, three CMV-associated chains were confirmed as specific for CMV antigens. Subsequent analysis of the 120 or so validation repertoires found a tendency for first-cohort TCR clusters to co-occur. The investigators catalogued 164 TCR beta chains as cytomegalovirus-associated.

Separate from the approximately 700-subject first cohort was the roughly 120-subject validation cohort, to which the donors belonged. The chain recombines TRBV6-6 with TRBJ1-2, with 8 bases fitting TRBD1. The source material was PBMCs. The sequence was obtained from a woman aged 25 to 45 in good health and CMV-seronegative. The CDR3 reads CASSYSGQGFLPF. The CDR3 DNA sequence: TGTGCCAGCAGTTACTCCGGACAGGGCTTCTTGCCCTTC.